This T cell receptor beta chain was observed in a study of T cell changes during pregnancy in multiple sclerosis. Sequencing was performed with immunoSEQ multiplex PCR; in TCRdb, only in-frame clones are kept and a portion is missing. The data show some 60,000 clones, approximately 87% seen once. Sequencing input: peripheral blood from another person, used as feeder cells. This receptor was identified in a human donor whose cells served as feeder cells for cultures in a pregnancy study.

The CDR3 is CASSIYQGNYGYTF. CDR3 DNA: TGTGCCAGTAGTATTTACCAGGGGAACTATGGCTACACCTTC. The rearrangement links TRBV19 to TRBJ1-2, with D possibly being TRBD1 (6 bases). Germline V gene lookup returns CDR1 LNHDA and CDR2 SQIVND (reference sequence). The ends were cut back, 3 bases at V and 2 bases at J, with 10 bases in the middle. This CDR3 is 14 amino acids long.